The 31 T cell receptor beta chains below were found in one sample sequenced in a study of shared clonotypes between healthy human individuals. Libraries were prepared by immunoSEQ multiplex PCR; TCRdb keeps only in-frame clonotypes and omits some of them. Of under 1 million clones listed, 96% are singletons. Naive CD8 isolation took CD45RO-negative cells positively selected for CCR7 and excluded terminally differentiated effector memory CD45RA+ cells. The specimen sequenced was naive CD8+ T cells sorted from blood. The receptors were gathered from a man in his thirties or forties in good health.

The chain couples TRBV6-1 to TRBJ2-6; perhaps D is TRBD1 or TRBD2 (5 bases each). V lost 1 base and J 2 bases, leaving 18 bases between the germline ends. CDR3 length: 19 residues. CDR1 MNHNS and CDR2 SASEGT come from the germline V gene. DNA for the CDR3: TGTGCCAGCAGTGAAGTGGGGACGCCTGGGGCTCCTGGGGCCAACGTCCTGACTTTC. Translated: CASSEVGTPGAPGANVLTF.

The V gene is TRBV7-3, the J gene TRBJ1-2; 8 bases are a match to TRBD1. CDR1 and CDR2 (germline): SGHTA, FQGTGA. The junction had 7 bases not matched to a gene; V was cut back by 5 bases and J by 8 bases. This CDR3 spans 13 amino acids. The CDR3 DNA follows: TGTGCCAGCAGCCTTGGACAGGGAAACGGCTACACCTTC. Translation: CASSLGQGNGYTF.

The chain carries TRBV7-9 and TRBJ2-1; the match to TRBD2 covers 12 bases. The CDR3 is 14 residues long. The trim removed 5 bases at V and 7 bases at J, leaving 3 bases unmatched. Germline assignment: CDR1 SEHNR and CDR2 FQNEAQ (reference sequence). CDR3 amino acids: CASSGLAGMNEQFF. In DNA, the CDR3 is TGTGCCAGCAGCGGACTAGCGGGAATGAATGAGCAGTTCTTC.

The gene calls are TRBV4-1 and TRBJ2-3, with 12 bases lining up with TRBD2. Germline-derived CDR1 and CDR2 are MGHRA and YSYEKL. The CDR3 length is 18 residues. V was clipped by 4 bases and J by 4 bases; unmatched bases: 12. CDR3 DNA sequence: TGCGCCAGCAGCCCCAAGCCGGATGGACTAGCGGGACCAGATACGCAGTATTTT. Its protein product is CASSPKPDGLAGPDTQYF.

The rearrangement uses TRBV27 and TRBJ2-7; D not certain. This CDR3 region has 14 residues. The V gene's germline CDR1 is MNHEY and CDR2 SMNVEV (reference sequence). The germline V and J ends were trimmed by 1 base and 6 bases, with 13 bases remaining between them. The CDR3 sequence: CASSLLEKSGEQYF. The CDR3 DNA reads as TGTGCCAGCAGTTTATTGGAGAAGAGTGGCGAGCAGTACTTC.

This chain connects TRBV4-3 to TRBJ2-7; 10 bases fit TRBD2. Germline V lookup: CDR1 LGHNA, CDR2 YSLEER. V shed 2 bases and J 6 bases; nucleotides not matched to a gene: 7. This CDR3 has 15 amino acids. The CDR3 loop is CASSQSLLAGVEQYF. The CDR3, as DNA: TGCGCCAGCAGCCAAAGTCTGCTAGCGGGAGTCGAGCAGTACTTC.

The V gene is TRBV28, the J gene TRBJ2-7; 14 bases agree with TRBD2. Germline V lookup: CDR1 MDHEN, CDR2 SYDVKM. The CDR3 is made up of 19 amino acids. V lost 3 bases, J lost 0 bases, and 10 bases stayed unmatched. Here the CDR3 DNA reads TGTGCCAGCAGTTTCCGGACTAGCGGGAGGAGCTCCAGCTCCTACGAGCAGTACTTC. It translates to CASSFRTSGRSSSSYEQYF.

This clone showed up just once. V gene TRBV27 combines with J gene TRBJ2-7, with D possibly TRBD2 on 6 matching bases. Trimming took 2 bases from V and 4 from J, leaving 9 bases between them. CDR1 is MNHEY and CDR2 is SMNVEV in the germline V gene (reference sequence). The CDR3 contains 13 residues. This CDR3 is CASSLTGEYEQYF. The CDR3 bases are TGTGCCAGCAGTTTAACGGGAGAGTACGAGCAGTACTTC.

The chain has TRBV7-8 and TRBJ2-2; tentatively, D is TRBD1 (6 bases). Germline V gives CDR1 SGHVS, CDR2 FQNEAQ. CDR3 size: 16 residues. The V end was cut by 0 bases, the J end by 4 bases, with 12 bases between. CDR3 DNA: TGTGCCAGCAGCTTAGCTCTGGGGGCGGGCACCGGGGAGCTGTTTTTT. It codes for CASSLALGAGTGELFF.

J is TRBJ1-5 and V is TRBV28; D is uncertain. Trimming cost V 8 bases and J 4 bases, with 12 bases left between them. From germline, CDR1 is MDHEN and CDR2 SYDVKM. The CDR3 loop spans 13 amino acids. The CDR3 DNA sequence: TGTGCCAGCTCGCCGGGTCAGAATCAGCCCCAGCATTTT. The encoded protein is CASSPGQNQPQHF.

The chain is built from TRBV6-1 and TRBJ2-1; TRBD1 is a possible D gene (6 bases). This CDR3 region has 14 residues. V gave up 8 bases and J gave up 0 bases, with 11 bases separating them. The germline gives CDR1 MNHNS, CDR2 SASEGT. As DNA, the CDR3 is TGTGCCAGCGTACAGGGAAGCTCCTACAATGAGCAGTTCTTC. This encodes CASVQGSSYNEQFF.

The V call is TRBV6-5, the J call TRBJ1-5; D remains ambiguous. The V and J ends lost 0 bases and 3 bases respectively, with 9 bases between them. The CDR3 covers 15 residues. Germline CDR1 reads MNHEY; CDR2 reads SVGAGI. The CDR3 DNA sequence: TGTGCCAGCAGTTACTCGAGTACAGTCAATCAGCCCCAGCATTTT. It codes for CASSYSSTVNQPQHF.

The chain carries TRBV14 and TRBJ2-7, with 9 bases lining up with TRBD1. CDR1 and CDR2 from the germline V gene are SGHDN and FVKESK. The CDR3 is made up of 15 amino acids. Germline trimming cut 1 base from V and 3 bases from J; bases unmatched to any gene: 4. The CDR3 sequence: CASSQVDRGSYEQYF. The CDR3 DNA reads TGTGCCAGCAGCCAAGTCGACAGGGGGAGCTACGAGCAGTACTTC.

This chain links TRBV7-9 with TRBJ1-4; D not resolved. Between the trimmed V and J ends, which lost 2 bases and 0 bases, there was a span of 4 bases. CDR3 length: 14 residues. Per the germline V gene, CDR1 is SEHNR and CDR2 is FQNEAQ (reference sequence). The CDR3 sequence: CASSLQTTNEKLFF. The CDR3 nucleotides read TGTGCCAGCAGCTTACAGACAACTAATGAAAAACTGTTTTTT. Complete variable domain (other parts from reference TRBV7-9 and TRBJ1-4): DTGVSQNPRHKITKRGQNVTFRCDPISEHNRLYWYRQTLGQGPEFLTYFQNEAQLEKSRLLSDRFSAERPKGSFSTLEIQRTEQGDSAMYLCASSLQTTNEKLFFGSGTQLSVL.

The chain links TRBV9 to TRBJ2-7; 10 bases are a match to TRBD2. This CDR3 is built from 15 residues. The V segment lost 0 bases and the J segment 3 bases; nucleotides outside the gene matches: 3. CDR1 SGDLS and CDR2 YYNGEE come from the germline V gene. CDR3 bases: TGTGCCAGCAGCGTAGGGCCTAGCGGGAGCTACGAGCAGTACTTC. Translation: CASSVGPSGSYEQYF.

The V gene is TRBV7-9, the J gene TRBJ2-1, with 7 bases fitting TRBD1. The V and J ends lost 5 bases and 4 bases, in that order; junction bases with no gene match: 14. The CDR3 length is 17 residues. Germline V lookup: CDR1 SEHNR, CDR2 FQNEAQ (reference sequence). CDR3 in DNA: TGTGCCAGCAGCCCCAAGGGGGCACAAGGCCTTTACAATGAGCAGTTCTTC. Residues: CASSPKGAQGLYNEQFF.

The rearrangement uses TRBV11-2 and TRBJ2-3; the D gene is possibly TRBD2 (6 bases). The CDR3 extends over 17 amino acids. V gave up 4 bases and J gave up 11 bases, with 28 bases separating them. CDR1 and CDR2 from the germline V gene are SGHAT and FQNNGV. CDR3: CASSSRGEVLSEIMQYF. CDR3 bases: TGTGCCAGCAGCTCAAGAGGGGAGGTGCTTTCGGAGATTATGCAGTATTTT.

The chain's CDR3 is CASSLLAGSYSYEQYF. The CDR3 region has the DNA TGTGCCAGCAGTTTGCTAGCGGGAAGTTACTCCTACGAGCAGTACTTC. The rearrangement uses TRBV27 and TRBJ2-7; 9 nucleotides match TRBD2. Germline V gene sequence: CDR1 MNHEY, CDR2 SMNVEV (reference sequence). The V and J ends lost 3 bases and 0 bases, in that order; junction bases with no gene match: 6. CDR3 length: 16 residues.

This chain links TRBV7-9 with TRBJ2-1, with D unclear. Per germline, CDR1 SEHNR and CDR2 FQNEAQ (reference sequence). This CDR3 comprises 12 residues. The ends were cut back, 4 bases at V and 9 bases at J, with 10 bases in the middle. The CDR3 is CASSSGLFEQFF. DNA of the CDR3: TGTGCCAGCAGCTCTGGATTGTTTGAGCAGTTCTTC.

The chain is built from TRBV4-1 and TRBJ1-1; no clear D. The CDR3 contains 15 residues. CDR1 is MGHRA and CDR2 is YSYEKL in the germline V gene. V was pared by 1 base and J by 4 bases, with 13 bases between. The CDR3 coding sequence is TGCGCCAGCAGCCAAGTTCAGGCGTCGGGCACTGAAGCTTTCTTT. Translated, it gives CASSQVQASGTEAFF.

V gene TRBV10-2 combines with J gene TRBJ2-3, with 8 positions matching TRBD1. The germline gives CDR1 WSHSY, CDR2 SAAADI. V lost 7 bases to trimming and J lost 2 bases; unmatched junction nucleotides: 5. CDR3 length: 14 residues. The CDR3 region has the DNA TGCGCCAGCACTACGACAGGGGTCACAGATACGCAGTATTTT. Translation: CASTTTGVTDTQYF.

This chain uses TRBV7-2 with TRBJ2-1; 11 bases match TRBD2. There are 17 residues in the CDR3. Per germline, CDR1 SGHTA and CDR2 FQGNSA. V was pared by 5 bases and J by 4 bases, with 10 bases of the junction left unmatched. CDR3 residues: CASSQNSGRADYNEQFF. DNA of the CDR3: TGTGCCAGCAGCCAAAATAGCGGGAGGGCCGATTACAATGAGCAGTTCTTC.

This chain links TRBV7-2 with TRBJ2-1; D uncertain. The CDR3 consists of 12 residues. Trimming left V 5 bases short and J 9 bases short, with 11 bases between. Per the germline V gene, CDR1 is SGHTA and CDR2 is FQGNSA. CDR3 in DNA: TGTGCCAGCAGCCAAGTCGGTCCTGAGCAGTTCTTC. Translated: CASSQVGPEQFF.

This sequence joins TRBV7-9 and TRBJ2-5; 9 bases map to TRBD1. This CDR3 is 19 amino acids long. V lost 2 bases and J lost 2; bases outside the gene matches: 15. Germline V gives CDR1 SEHNR, CDR2 FQNEAQ (reference sequence). CDR3 protein: CASSLMGSSGTGSQETQYF. CDR3 bases: TGTGCCAGCAGCTTAATGGGGTCCTCCGGGACAGGGAGTCAAGAGACCCAGTACTTC.

The gene calls are TRBV7-8 and TRBJ2-1, with 7 positions matching TRBD2. There are 17 residues in the CDR3. Germline assignment: CDR1 SGHVS and CDR2 FQNEAQ. V lost 2 bases to trimming and J lost 2 bases; unmatched junction nucleotides: 9. CDR3 bases: TGTGCCAGCAGCTTACCAGCCGGGACTATGCCCTACAATGAGCAGTTCTTC. This encodes CASSLPAGTMPYNEQFF.

The chain employs TRBV9 and TRBJ2-4, with D unclear. Trimming removed 6 bases from V and 0 bases from J, with 10 bases in between. Germline-derived CDR1 and CDR2 are SGDLS and YYNGEE. The CDR3 is made up of 14 amino acids. The CDR3 DNA is TGTGCCAGCACCCCGGGCGTAGCCAAAAACATTCAGTACTTC. It yields the protein CASTPGVAKNIQYF.

J is TRBJ2-1 and V is TRBV7-6; D call uncertain. Germline lookup yields CDR1 SGHVS and CDR2 FNYEAQ. Trimming stripped 5 bases from V and 6 bases from J, with 8 bases between. The CDR3 covers 12 residues. The CDR3 loop is CASSPASNEQFF. CDR3 bases: TGTGCCAGCAGCCCAGCCAGCAATGAGCAGTTCTTC.

This rearrangement joins TRBV19 to TRBJ2-7, with D perhaps TRBD2 (5 bases). The V gene's germline CDR1 is LNHDA and CDR2 SQIVND (reference sequence). There are 16 residues in the CDR3. Trimming cost V 3 bases and J 5 bases, with 20 bases left between them. The DNA of the CDR3 is TGTGCCAGTAGTATTGTCGGACTGGCCTCGAGGAACGAGCAGTACTTC. It translates to CASSIVGLASRNEQYF.

The genes are TRBV27 and TRBJ2-7, with D unresolved. The V end lost 0 bases, the J end lost 2 bases, and 8 bases lay between the germline ends. This CDR3 spans 14 amino acids. From germline, CDR1 is MNHEY and CDR2 SMNVEV (reference sequence). DNA for the CDR3: TGTGCCAGCAGTTTATCAGATGGGCCCTACGAGCAGTACTTC. Translating it yields CASSLSDGPYEQYF.

The rearrangement uses TRBV7-8 and TRBJ2-7; possibly TRBD2 for D (6 bases). The CDR3 contains 14 residues. Germline CDR1 reads SGHVS; CDR2 reads FQNEAQ. Trimming left V 2 bases short and J 1 base short, with 9 bases between. DNA for the CDR3: TGTGCCAGCAGCTTATCAGGAGGGTCCTACGAGCAGTACTTC. It is translated as CASSLSGGSYEQYF. Full variable domain (rest looked up from reference TRBV7-8 and TRBJ2-7): GAGVSQSPRYKVAKRGQDVALRCDPISGHVSLFWYQQALGQGPEFLTYFQNEAQLDKSGLPSDRFFAERPEGSVSTLKIQRTQQEDSAVYLCASSLSGGSYEQYFGPGTRLTVT.

This chain links TRBV5-1 with TRBJ2-5; TRBD2 is a possible D gene (5 bases). Germline V lookup: CDR1 SGHRS, CDR2 YFSETQ. Trimming left V 0 bases short and J 1 base short, with 10 bases between. The CDR3 has 15 residues. For the CDR3, the DNA is TGCGCCAGCAGCTTGGGTGGCGGGCCCCAAGAGACCCAGTACTTC. This encodes CASSLGGGPQETQYF.